This T cell receptor beta chain is drawn from a study of radiation and T cells in renal cell carcinoma. Time point defined: blood 2 weeks post-SBRT. Regarding treatment: 15 Gy SBRT to primary tumor, nephrectomy 4 weeks later. This CDR3 is built from 15 residues. V gave up 0 bases and J gave up 0 bases, with 7 bases separating them. Germline loops: CDR1 SGHRS, CDR2 YFSETQ. The method was immunoSEQ multiplex PCR; TCRdb's version includes in-frame clones alone and lacks a portion of them. The table has about 47,000 clones, 75% to 85% seen once. The source material was blood, sampled from a patient whose treatment included radiotherapy and nephrectomy. The rearrangement joins TRBV5-1 to TRBJ1-3, with D maybe TRBD1 (6 bases). This receptor was identified in an older woman with renal cell carcinoma. The chain's CDR3 is CASSLVTGSGNTIYF. The DNA of the CDR3 is TGCGCCAGCAGCTTGGTGACAGGCTCTGGAAACACCATATATTTT.